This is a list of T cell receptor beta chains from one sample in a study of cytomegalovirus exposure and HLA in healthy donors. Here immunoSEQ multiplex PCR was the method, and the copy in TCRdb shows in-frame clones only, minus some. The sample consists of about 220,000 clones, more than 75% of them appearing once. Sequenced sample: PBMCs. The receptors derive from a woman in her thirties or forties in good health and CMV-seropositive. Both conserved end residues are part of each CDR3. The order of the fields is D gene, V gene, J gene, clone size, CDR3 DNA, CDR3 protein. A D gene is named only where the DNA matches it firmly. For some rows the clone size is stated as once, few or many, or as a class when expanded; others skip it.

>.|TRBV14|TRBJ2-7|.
TGTGCCAGCAGCCAAGCTTTACGGGAACCCCCCTACGAGCAGTACTTC
CASSQALREPPYEQYF
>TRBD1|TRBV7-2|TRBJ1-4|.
TGTGCCAGCAGCTTAGCGCGGGGACAGGGGGCGAAAAAACTGTTTTTT
CASSLARGQGAKKLFF
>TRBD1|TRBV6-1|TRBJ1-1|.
TGTGCCAGCAGTGACCGGACAGGGCCCACTGAAGCTTTCTTT
CASSDRTGPTEAFF
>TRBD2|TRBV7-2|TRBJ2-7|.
TGTGCCAGCAGCTTAGGGGGAGGGACCTACGAGCAGTACTTC
CASSLGGGTYEQYF
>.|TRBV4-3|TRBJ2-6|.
TGCGCCAGCAGCCAACTTTCTGGGGCCAACGTCCTGACTTTC
CASSQLSGANVLTF
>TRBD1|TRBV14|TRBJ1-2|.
TGTGCCAGCAGCCCCCTTGACAGGGGAGGGTTTGGCTACACCTTC
CASSPLDRGGFGYTF
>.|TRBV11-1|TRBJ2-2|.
TGTGCCAGCAGCTTTAGGGTCGTGGGAGTCGCGAACACCGGGGAGCTGTTTTTT
CASSFRVVGVANTGELFF
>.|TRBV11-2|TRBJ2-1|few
TGTGCCAGCAGCCGGGGAGCAGCCTACAATGAGCAGTTCTTC
CASSRGAAYNEQFF
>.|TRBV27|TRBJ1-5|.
TGTGCCAGCAGAGAACACAGGGATGGAAGTCAGCCCCAGCATTTT
CASREHRDGSQPQHF
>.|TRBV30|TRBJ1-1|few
TGTGCCTGGAGTGTTGGCGGAGAAGCTTTCTTT
CAWSVGGEAFF
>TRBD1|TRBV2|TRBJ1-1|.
TGTGCCAGCAGTACCCGGGACAGGGTTTACACTGAAGCTTTCTTT
CASSTRDRVYTEAFF
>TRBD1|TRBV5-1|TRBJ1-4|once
TGCGCCAGCAGCTTACAGGGGGCGACGACTAATGAAAAACTGTTTTTT
CASSLQGATTNEKLFF
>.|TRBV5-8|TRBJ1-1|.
TGTGCCAGCAGCAGATTAGGACAGTTGAACACTGAAGCTTTCTTT
CASSRLGQLNTEAFF
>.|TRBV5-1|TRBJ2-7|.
TGCGCCAGCAGCTTGTCAGGGGCTGTGAACGAGCAGTACTTC
CASSLSGAVNEQYF
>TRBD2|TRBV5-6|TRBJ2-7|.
TGTGCCAGCAGCTTGGGAACTAGCGGGGCCTACGAGCAGTACTTC
CASSLGTSGAYEQYF
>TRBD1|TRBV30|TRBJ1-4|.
TGTGCCTGGGAGGGACAGAAGGGAAAACTGTTTTTT
CAWEGQKGKLFF
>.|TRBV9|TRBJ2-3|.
TGTGCCAGCAGTCAAAGCCAAACAGATACGCAGTATTTT
CASSQSQTDTQYF